These 8 T cell receptor beta chains came from one sample sequenced in a study of blood T cells in healthy people across ages. Sample-barcoded 5' priming and a J-beta primer mix drove a second PCR of about 6 to 12 cycles. TCRdb independently ran MiXCR on the 5' RACE reads; one entry per CDR3 protein. The sample shows about 1.4 million distinct CDR3 sequences, approximately 59% of them seen only once. Specimen: blood. All receptors derive from a man between 18 and 35 years old in good health.

This sequence joins TRBV14 and TRBJ1-5; no clear D gene. This CDR3 contains 13 residues. CDR1 and CDR2 (germline): SGHDN, FVKESK. V lost 4 bases and J lost 3, with 7 bases in between. In nucleotides, the CDR3 is TGTGCCAGCAGCCGAGGACTCAATCAGCCCCAGCATTTT. It is translated as CASSRGLNQPQHF.

CDR3 in amino acids: CASSNCRTKNTEAFF. In nucleotides, the CDR3 is TGTGCCAGCAGCAATTGCAGGACGAAAAACACTGAAGCTTTCTTT. This chain links TRBV21-1 with TRBJ1-1. TRBV21-1 is a recognized pseudogene. This CDR3 is 15 amino acids long.

The chain carries TRBV10-3 and TRBJ2-4, with D possibly being TRBD2 (6 bases). With 11 bases removed from V and 8 bases from J, the gap between germline ends came to 13 bases. Germline CDR1 is ENHRY and CDR2 is SYGVKD. The CDR3 contains 11 residues. Written as DNA, the CDR3 is TGTGCCGCGGGGCTTAGGGACATTCAGTACTTC. Translating it yields CAAGLRDIQYF.

The V gene is TRBV6-2 or TRBV6-3, the J gene TRBJ2-7; a weak D match, TRBD2 (6 bases). The germline gives CDR1 MNHEY, CDR2 SVGEGT. The CDR3 contains 16 residues. Trimming pared 6 bases from V and 4 bases from J, leaving 22 bases between. As DNA, the CDR3 is TGTGCCAGCAGAGGTCTTTCGGGGGAGGAGATATACGAGCAGTACTTC. Protein sequence: CASRGLSGEEIYEQYF.

This clonotype appeared a few times. The rearrangement uses TRBV4-1 and TRBJ1-1; no clear D gene. Germline CDR1 MGHRA, CDR2 YSYEKL. Trimming removed 4 bases from V and 8 bases from J, with 23 bases in between. The CDR3 runs 16 residues. Here the CDR3 DNA reads TGCGCCAGCAGCCCCGAAACCAGGCGCCTCCCCTGGGAAGCTTTCTTT. This codes for CASSPETRRLPWEAFF.

This clonotype was recorded at least ten times. The chain couples TRBV12-3 or TRBV12-4 to TRBJ1-1, with D unresolved. V lost 6 bases to trimming and J lost 0 bases, with 14 bases between them. CDR3 length: 15 residues. In nucleotides, the CDR3 is TGTGCCAGCAGCCCCAATCAGGTCCTGAACACTGAAGCTTTCTTT. It translates to CASSPNQVLNTEAFF.

CDR3 nucleotide sequence: TGTGCCAGCAGCCCCCATTGGGACACGTACAATGAGCAGTTCTTC. Amino acids: CASSPHWDTYNEQFF. The genes are TRBV11-2 and TRBJ2-1, with a possible D match to TRBD1 (6 bases). Deletions cut 5 bases from V and 4 bases from J, with 15 bases between. Germline V gives CDR1 SGHAT, CDR2 FQNNGV. This CDR3 comprises 15 residues.

The V and J genes are TRBV4-1 and TRBJ2-3, with 8 bases aligning to TRBD1. CDR3 length: 17 amino acids. The ends lost 3 bases at V and 7 bases at J; junction bases unmatched: 15. The germline V gene encodes CDR1 MGHRA and CDR2 YSYEKL. The CDR3 is CASSHPTQGVYTNTQYF. In DNA form, the CDR3 reads TGCGCCAGCAGCCATCCAACACAGGGGGTATATACAAATACGCAGTATTTT.